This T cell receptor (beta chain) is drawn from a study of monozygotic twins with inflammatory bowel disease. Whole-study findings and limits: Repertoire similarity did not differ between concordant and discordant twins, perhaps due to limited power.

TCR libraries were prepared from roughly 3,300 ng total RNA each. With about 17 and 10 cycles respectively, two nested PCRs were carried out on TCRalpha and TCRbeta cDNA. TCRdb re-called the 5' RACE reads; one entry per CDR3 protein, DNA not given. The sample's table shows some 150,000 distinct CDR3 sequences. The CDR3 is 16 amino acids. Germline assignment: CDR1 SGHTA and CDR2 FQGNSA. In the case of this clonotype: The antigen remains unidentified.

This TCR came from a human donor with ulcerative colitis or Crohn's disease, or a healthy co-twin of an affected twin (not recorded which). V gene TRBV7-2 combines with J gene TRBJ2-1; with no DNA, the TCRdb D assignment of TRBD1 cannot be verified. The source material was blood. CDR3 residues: CASSLAKSGGGHEQFF.